By proportion, the clone carrying this T cell receptor beta chain is medium-sized (0.01 to 0.1%). CDR1 is SGHRS and CDR2 is YFSETQ in the germline V gene. With 3 bases removed from V and 6 bases from J, the gap between germline ends came to 21 bases. CDR3 length equals 16 residues. The data belong to a study of ipilimumab plus nivolumab after autologous stem cell transplantation. Sequencing was performed with immunoSEQ multiplex PCR; in TCRdb, only in-frame clones are kept and a portion is missing. Among several thousand clones, around four fifths were seen once, and the ten largest hold approximately 15%.

The sample here was PBMCs, taken in a trial of ipilimumab plus nivolumab as post-transplant consolidation. This chain connects TRBV5-1 to TRBJ1-2; D gene uncertain. The TCR sequence derives from a male donor with multiple myeloma. In nucleotides, the CDR3 is TGCGCCAGCAGCTCCGAACTCGTCGACGGAGGAAATGGCTACACCTTC. Protein product: CASSSELVDGGNGYTF.